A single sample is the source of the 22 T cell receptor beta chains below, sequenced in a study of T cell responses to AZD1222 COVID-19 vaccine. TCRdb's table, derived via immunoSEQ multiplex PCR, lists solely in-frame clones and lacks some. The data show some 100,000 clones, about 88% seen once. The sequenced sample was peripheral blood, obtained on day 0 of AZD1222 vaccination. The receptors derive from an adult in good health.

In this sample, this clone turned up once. The CDR3 loop is CASSFSSGYSGANVLTF. In nucleotides, the CDR3 is TGCGCCAGCAGCTTCTCATCGGGGTACTCTGGGGCCAACGTCCTGACTTTC. V and J are TRBV5-1 and TRBJ2-6, with D possibly being TRBD2 (5 bases). Germline V gene data show CDR1 as SGHRS and CDR2 as YFSETQ. V dropped 2 bases and J dropped 0 bases, with 12 bases sitting between them. The CDR3 consists of 17 residues. Complete variable domain (other parts from reference TRBV5-1 and TRBJ2-6): KAGVTQTPRYLIKTRGQQVTLSCSPISGHRSVSWYQQTPGQGLQFLFEYFSETQRNKGNFPGRFSGRQFSNSRSEMNVSTLELGDSALYLCASSFSSGYSGANVLTFGAGSRLTVL.

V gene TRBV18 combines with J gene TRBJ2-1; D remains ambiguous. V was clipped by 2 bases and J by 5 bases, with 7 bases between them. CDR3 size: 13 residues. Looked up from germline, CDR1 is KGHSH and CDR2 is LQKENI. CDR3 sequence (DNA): TGTGCCAGCTCACCAAACGAAAACAATGAGCAGTTCTTC. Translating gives CASSPNENNEQFF. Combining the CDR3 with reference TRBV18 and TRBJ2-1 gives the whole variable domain NAGVMQNPRHLVRRRGQEARLRCSPMKGHSHVYWYRQLPEEGLKFMVYLQKENIIDESGMPKERFSAEFPKEGPSILRIQQVVRGDSAAYFCASSPNENNEQFFGPGTRLTVL.

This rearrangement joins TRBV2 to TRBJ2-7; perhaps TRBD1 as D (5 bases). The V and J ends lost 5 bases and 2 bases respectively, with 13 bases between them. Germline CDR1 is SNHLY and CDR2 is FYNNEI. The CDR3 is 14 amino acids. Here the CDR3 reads CASSLVRVTYEQYF. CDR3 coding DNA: TGTGCCAGCAGTTTGGTCAGGGTAACCTACGAGCAGTACTTC.

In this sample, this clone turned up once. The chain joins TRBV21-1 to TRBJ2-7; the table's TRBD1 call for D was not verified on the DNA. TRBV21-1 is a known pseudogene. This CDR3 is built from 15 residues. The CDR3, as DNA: TGTGCCAGCAGCAGCCACCAGGGATCTTTCCACGAGCAGTACTTC. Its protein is CASSSHQGSFHEQYF.

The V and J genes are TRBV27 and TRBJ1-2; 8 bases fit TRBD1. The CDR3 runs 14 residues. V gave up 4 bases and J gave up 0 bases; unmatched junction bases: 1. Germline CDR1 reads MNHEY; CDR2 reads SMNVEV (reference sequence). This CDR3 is CASSWTGTNYGYTF. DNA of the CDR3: TGTGCCAGCAGTTGGACAGGGACTAACTATGGCTACACCTTC.

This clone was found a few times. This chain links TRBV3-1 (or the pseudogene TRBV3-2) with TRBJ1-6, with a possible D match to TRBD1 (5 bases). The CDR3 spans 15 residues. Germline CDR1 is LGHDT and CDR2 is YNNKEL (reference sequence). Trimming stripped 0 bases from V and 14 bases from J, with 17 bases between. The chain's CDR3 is CASSQDGRVRRALHF. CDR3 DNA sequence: TGTGCCAGCAGCCAAGATGGGCGAGTCCGCAGGGCCCTCCACTTT.

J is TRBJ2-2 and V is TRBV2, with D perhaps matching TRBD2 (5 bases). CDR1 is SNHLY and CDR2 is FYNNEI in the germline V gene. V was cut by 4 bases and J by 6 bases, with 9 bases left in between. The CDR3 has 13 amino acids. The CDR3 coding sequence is TGTGCCAGCAGTGGGGAGAGGGCCGGGGAGCTGTTTTTT. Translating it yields CASSGERAGELFF.

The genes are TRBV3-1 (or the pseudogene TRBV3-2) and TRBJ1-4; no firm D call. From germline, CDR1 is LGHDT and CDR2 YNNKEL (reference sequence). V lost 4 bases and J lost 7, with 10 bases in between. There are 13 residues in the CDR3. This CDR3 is CASSRGWAEKLFF. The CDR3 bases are TGTGCCAGCAGCCGAGGGTGGGCTGAAAAACTGTTTTTT.

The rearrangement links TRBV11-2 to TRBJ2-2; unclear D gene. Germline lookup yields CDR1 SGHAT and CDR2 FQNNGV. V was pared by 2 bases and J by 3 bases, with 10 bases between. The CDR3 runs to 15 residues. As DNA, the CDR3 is TGTGCCAGCAGCTTACCCTTAACTTACACCGGGGAGCTGTTTTTT. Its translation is CASSLPLTYTGELFF.

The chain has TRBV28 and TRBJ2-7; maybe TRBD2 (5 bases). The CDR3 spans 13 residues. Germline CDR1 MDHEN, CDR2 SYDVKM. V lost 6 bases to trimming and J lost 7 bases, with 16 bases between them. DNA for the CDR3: TGTGCCAGCAGCTCCGACCGGAGGTGGGAGCAGTACTTC. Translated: CASSSDRRWEQYF.

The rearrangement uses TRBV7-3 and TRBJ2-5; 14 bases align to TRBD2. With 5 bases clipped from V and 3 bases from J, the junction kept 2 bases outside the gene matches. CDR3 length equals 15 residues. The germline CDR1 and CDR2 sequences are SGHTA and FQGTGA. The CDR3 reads CASSPGLAGEETQYF. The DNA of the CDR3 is TGTGCCAGCAGCCCGGGACTAGCGGGGGAAGAGACCCAGTACTTC. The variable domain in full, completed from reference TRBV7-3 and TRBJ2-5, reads GAGVSQTPSNKVTEKGKYVELRCDPISGHTALYWYRQSLGQGPEFLIYFQGTGAADDSGLPNDRFFAVRPEGSVSTLKIQRTERGDSAVYLCASSPGLAGEETQYFGPGTRLLVL.

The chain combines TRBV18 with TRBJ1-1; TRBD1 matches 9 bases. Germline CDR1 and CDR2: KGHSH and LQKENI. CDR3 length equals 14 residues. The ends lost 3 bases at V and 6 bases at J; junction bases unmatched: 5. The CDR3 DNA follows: TGTGCCAGCTCACCCATGGACAGGGGCGCTGAAGCTTTCTTT. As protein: CASSPMDRGAEAFF. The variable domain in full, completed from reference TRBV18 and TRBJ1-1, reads NAGVMQNPRHLVRRRGQEARLRCSPMKGHSHVYWYRQLPEEGLKFMVYLQKENIIDESGMPKERFSAEFPKEGPSILRIQQVVRGDSAAYFCASSPMDRGAEAFFGQGTRLTVV.

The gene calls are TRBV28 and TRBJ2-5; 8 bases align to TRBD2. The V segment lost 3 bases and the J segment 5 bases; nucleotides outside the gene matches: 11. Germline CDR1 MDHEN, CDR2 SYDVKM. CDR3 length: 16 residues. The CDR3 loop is CASSFLAGRALETQYF. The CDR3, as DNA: TGTGCCAGCAGTTTTCTCGCCGGGAGGGCCCTGGAGACCCAGTACTTC.

As DNA, the CDR3 is TGTGCCAGCCGGACAGGAGACGTGTCTGAAGCTTTCTTT. Translated: CASRTGDVSEAFF. The V gene is TRBV19, the J gene TRBJ1-1, with 7 bases identical to TRBD1. Per the germline V gene, CDR1 is LNHDA and CDR2 is SQIVND (reference sequence). The V gene end was trimmed by 9 bases and the J gene end by 6 bases; junction bases not matched to a gene: 10. This CDR3 is 13 amino acids long. Variable domain in full (rest from reference TRBV19 and TRBJ1-1): DGGITQSPKYLFRKEGQNVTLSCEQNLNHDAMYWYRQDPGQGLRLIYYSQIVNDFQKGDIAEGYSVSREKKESFPLTVTSAQKNPTAFYLCASRTGDVSEAFFGQGTRLTVV.

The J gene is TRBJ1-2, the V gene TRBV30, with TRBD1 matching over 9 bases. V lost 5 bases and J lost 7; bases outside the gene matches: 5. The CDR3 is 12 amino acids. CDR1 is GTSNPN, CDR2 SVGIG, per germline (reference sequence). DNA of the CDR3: TGTGCCTGGGAACAGGGGGCCCCTGGCTACACCTTC. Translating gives CAWEQGAPGYTF.

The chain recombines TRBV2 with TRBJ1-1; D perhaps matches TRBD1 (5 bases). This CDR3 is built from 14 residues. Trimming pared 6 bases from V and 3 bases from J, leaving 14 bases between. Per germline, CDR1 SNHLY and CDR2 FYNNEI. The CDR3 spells CASSLRGDDTEAFF. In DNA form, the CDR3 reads TGTGCCAGCAGCCTTAGGGGCGATGACACTGAAGCTTTCTTT.

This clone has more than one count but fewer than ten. The CDR3 here is CASSWGGTVYNEQFF. CDR3 DNA: TGTGCCAGCAGCTGGGGGGGTACAGTTTACAATGAGCAGTTCTTC. The chain joins TRBV7-2 to TRBJ2-1; TRBD2 matches at 7 bases. The V gene end was trimmed by 4 bases and the J gene end by 4 bases; junction bases not matched to a gene: 7. This CDR3 is built from 15 residues. Germline V gene sequence: CDR1 SGHTA, CDR2 FQGNSA.

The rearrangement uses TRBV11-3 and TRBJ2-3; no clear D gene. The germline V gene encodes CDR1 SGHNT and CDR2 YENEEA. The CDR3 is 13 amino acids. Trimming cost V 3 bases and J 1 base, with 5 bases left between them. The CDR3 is CASSLRRTDTQYF. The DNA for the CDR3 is TGTGCCAGCAGCTTGAGACGCACAGATACGCAGTATTTT.

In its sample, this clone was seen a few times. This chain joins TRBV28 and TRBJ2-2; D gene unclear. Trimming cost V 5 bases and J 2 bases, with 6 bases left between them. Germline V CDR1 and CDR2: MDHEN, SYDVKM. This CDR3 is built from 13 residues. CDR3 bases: TGTGCCAGCAGTACGTCCAACACCGGGGAGCTGTTTTTT. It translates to CASSTSNTGELFF. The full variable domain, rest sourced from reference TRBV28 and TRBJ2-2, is DVKVTQSSRYLVKRTGEKVFLECVQDMDHENMFWYRQDPGLGLRLIYFSYDVKMKEKGDIPEGYSVSREKKERFSLILESASTNQTSMYLCASSTSNTGELFFGEGSRLTVL.

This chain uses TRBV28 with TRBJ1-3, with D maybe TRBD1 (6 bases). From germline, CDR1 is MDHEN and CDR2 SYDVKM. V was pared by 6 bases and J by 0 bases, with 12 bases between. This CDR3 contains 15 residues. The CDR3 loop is CASSKDRTSGNTIYF. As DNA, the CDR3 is TGTGCCAGCAGCAAAGACAGGACCTCTGGAAACACCATATATTTT. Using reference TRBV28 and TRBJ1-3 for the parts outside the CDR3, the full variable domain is DVKVTQSSRYLVKRTGEKVFLECVQDMDHENMFWYRQDPGLGLRLIYFSYDVKMKEKGDIPEGYSVSREKKERFSLILESASTNQTSMYLCASSKDRTSGNTIYFGEGSWLTVV.

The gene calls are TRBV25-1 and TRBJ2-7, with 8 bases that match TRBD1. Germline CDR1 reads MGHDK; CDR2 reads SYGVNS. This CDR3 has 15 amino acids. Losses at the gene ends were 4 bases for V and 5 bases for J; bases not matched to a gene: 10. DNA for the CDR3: TGTGCCAGCAGTGGATCCGGGACAGGACAACACGAGCAGTACTTC. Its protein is CASSGSGTGQHEQYF.

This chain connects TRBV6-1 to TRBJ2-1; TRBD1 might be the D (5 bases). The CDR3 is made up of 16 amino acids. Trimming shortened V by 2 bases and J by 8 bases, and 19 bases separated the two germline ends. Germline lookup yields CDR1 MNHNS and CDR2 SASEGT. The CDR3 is CASSETLLGRGYEQFF. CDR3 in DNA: TGTGCCAGCAGTGAAACCCTTCTGGGAAGGGGATATGAGCAGTTCTTC.